This T cell receptor beta chain came from a study of technical replicates of blood from a handful of donors. Generated by immunoSEQ multiplex PCR, the TCRdb table keeps only in-frame clones and is missing some. The sample yields 75,000 to 100,000 clones, roughly 94% seen once. The sequenced sample was T cells isolated from PBMCs. The TCR was taken from a human donor in good health.

DNA for the CDR3: TGTGCCAGCACCCTGACACTCGCCTCTGGAAACACCATATATTTT. It is translated as CASTLTLASGNTIYF. The chain has TRBV9 and TRBJ1-3, with D hard to call. V gave up 6 bases and J gave up 0 bases, with 13 bases separating them. The CDR3 is made up of 15 amino acids. In germline, CDR1 is SGDLS, CDR2 YYNGEE.